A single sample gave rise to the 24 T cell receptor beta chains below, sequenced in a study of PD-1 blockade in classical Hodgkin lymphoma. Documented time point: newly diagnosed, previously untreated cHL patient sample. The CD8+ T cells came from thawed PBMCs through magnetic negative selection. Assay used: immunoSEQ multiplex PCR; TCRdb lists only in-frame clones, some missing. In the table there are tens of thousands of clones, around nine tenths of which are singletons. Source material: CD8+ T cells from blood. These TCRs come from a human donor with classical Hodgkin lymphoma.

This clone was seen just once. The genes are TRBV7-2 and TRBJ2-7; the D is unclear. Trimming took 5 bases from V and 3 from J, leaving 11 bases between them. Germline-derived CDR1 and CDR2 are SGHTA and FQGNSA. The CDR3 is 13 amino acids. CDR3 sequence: CASSPFLNYEQYF. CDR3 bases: TGTGCCAGCAGCCCCTTTCTTAACTACGAGCAGTACTTC.

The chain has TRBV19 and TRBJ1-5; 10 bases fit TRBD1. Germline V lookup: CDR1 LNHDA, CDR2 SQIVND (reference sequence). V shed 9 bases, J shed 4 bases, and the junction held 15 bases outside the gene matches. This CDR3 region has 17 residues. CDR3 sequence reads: CASEPGQGRVYNQPQHF. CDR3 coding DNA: TGTGCCAGCGAGCCGGGACAGGGGAGGGTATATAATCAGCCCCAGCATTTT.

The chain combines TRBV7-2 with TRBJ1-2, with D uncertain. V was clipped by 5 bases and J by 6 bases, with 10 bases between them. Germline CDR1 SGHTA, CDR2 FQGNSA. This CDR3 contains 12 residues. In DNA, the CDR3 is TGTGCCAGCAGCCCGGAGCTCCATGGCTACACCTTC. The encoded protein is CASSPELHGYTF.

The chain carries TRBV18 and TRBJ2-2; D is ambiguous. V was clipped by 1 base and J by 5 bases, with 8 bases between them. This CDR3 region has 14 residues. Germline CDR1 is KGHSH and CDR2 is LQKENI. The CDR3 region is CASSPLQGTGELFF. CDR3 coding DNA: TGTGCCAGCTCACCACTGCAAGGTACCGGGGAGCTGTTTTTT. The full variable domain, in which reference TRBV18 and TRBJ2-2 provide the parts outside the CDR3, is NAGVMQNPRHLVRRRGQEARLRCSPMKGHSHVYWYRQLPEEGLKFMVYLQKENIIDESGMPKERFSAEFPKEGPSILRIQQVVRGDSAAYFCASSPLQGTGELFFGEGSRLTVL.

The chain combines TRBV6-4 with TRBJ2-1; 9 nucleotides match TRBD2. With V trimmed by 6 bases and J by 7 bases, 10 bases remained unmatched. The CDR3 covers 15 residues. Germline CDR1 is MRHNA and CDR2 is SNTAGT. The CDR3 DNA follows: TGTGCCAGCAGCCCCCAGGCGGGAGGGCCGAATGAGCAGTTCTTC. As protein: CASSPQAGGPNEQFF.

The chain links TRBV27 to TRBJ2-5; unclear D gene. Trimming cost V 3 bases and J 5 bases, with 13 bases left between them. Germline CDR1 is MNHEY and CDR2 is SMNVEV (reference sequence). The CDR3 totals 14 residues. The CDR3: CASSFKGAPETQYF. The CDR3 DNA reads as TGTGCCAGCAGTTTCAAGGGCGCCCCGGAGACCCAGTACTTC.

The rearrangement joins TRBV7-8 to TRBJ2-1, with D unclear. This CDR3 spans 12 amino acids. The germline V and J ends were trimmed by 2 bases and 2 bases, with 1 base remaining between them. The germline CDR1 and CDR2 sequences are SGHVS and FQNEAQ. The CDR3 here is CASSLPYNEQFF. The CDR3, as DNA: TGTGCCAGCAGCTTACCCTACAATGAGCAGTTCTTC. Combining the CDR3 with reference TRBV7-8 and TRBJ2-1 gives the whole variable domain GAGVSQSPRYKVAKRGQDVALRCDPISGHVSLFWYQQALGQGPEFLTYFQNEAQLDKSGLPSDRFFAERPEGSVSTLKIQRTQQEDSAVYLCASSLPYNEQFFGPGTRLTVL.

The CDR3 sequence is CASSEIRVSEETQYF. For the CDR3, the DNA is TGTGCCAGCAGTGAAATTCGGGTTTCCGAAGAGACCCAGTACTTC. This chain connects TRBV2 to TRBJ2-5, with no clear D. The CDR3 covers 15 residues. Trimming took 2 bases from V and 3 from J, leaving 13 bases between them. The germline CDR1 and CDR2 sequences are SNHLY and FYNNEI.

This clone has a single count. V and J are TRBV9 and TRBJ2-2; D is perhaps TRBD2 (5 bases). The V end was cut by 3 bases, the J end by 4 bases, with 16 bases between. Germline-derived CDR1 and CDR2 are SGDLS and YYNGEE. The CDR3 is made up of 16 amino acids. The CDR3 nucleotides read TGTGCCAGCAGCGCCCGGGGTCAGGTGATCACCGGGGAGCTGTTTTTT. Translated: CASSARGQVITGELFF.

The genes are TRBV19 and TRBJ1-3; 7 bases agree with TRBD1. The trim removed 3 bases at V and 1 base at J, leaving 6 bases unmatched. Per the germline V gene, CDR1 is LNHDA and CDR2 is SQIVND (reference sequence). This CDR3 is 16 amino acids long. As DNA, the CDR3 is TGTGCCAGTAGTATTACAGCGGGACAGTCTGGAAACACCATATATTTT. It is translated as CASSITAGQSGNTIYF.

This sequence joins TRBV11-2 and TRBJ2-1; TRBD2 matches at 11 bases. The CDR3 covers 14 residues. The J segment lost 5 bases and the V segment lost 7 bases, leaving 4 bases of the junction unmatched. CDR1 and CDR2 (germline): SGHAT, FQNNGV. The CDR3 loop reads CASTKGLADNEQFF. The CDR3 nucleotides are TGTGCCAGCACCAAGGGACTAGCGGACAATGAGCAGTTCTTC.

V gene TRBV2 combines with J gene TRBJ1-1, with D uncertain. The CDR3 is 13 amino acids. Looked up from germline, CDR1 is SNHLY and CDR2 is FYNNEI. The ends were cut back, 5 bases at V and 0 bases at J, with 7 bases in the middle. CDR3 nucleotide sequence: TGTGCCAGCAGTCTCAGCGTGAACACTGAAGCTTTCTTT. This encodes CASSLSVNTEAFF.

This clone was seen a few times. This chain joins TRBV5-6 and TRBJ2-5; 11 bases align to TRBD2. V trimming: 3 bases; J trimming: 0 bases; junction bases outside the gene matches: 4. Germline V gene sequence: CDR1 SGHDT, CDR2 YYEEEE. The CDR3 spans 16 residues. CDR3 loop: CASSSTTSGDQETQYF. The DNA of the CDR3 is TGTGCCAGCAGCTCTACGACTAGCGGGGACCAAGAGACCCAGTACTTC. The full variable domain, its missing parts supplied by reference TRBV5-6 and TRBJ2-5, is DAGVTQSPTHLIKTRGQQVTLRCSPKSGHDTVSWYQQALGQGPQFIFQYYEEEERQRGNFPDRFSGHQFPNYSSELNVNALLLGDSALYLCASSSTTSGDQETQYFGPGTRLLVL.

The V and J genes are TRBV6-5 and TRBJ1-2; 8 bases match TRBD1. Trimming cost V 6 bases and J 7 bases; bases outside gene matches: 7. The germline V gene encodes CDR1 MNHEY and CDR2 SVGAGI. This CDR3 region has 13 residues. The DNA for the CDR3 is TGTGCCAGCAGCTCCCGGACAGGGAGTGGCTACACCTTC. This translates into CASSSRTGSGYTF.

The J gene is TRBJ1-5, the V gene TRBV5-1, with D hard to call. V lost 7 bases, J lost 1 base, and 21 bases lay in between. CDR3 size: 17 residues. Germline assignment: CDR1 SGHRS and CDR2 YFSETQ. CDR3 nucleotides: TGCGCCAGCCAAGCCACCGGGATCAGGCCAAGCAATCAGCCCCAGCATTTT. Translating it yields CASQATGIRPSNQPQHF.

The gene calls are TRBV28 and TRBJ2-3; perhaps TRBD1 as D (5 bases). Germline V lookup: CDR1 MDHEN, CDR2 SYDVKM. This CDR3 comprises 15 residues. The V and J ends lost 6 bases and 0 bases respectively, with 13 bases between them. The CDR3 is CASRHRQSSTDTQYF. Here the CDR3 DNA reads TGTGCCAGCAGGCATCGACAGTCTAGCACAGATACGCAGTATTTT.

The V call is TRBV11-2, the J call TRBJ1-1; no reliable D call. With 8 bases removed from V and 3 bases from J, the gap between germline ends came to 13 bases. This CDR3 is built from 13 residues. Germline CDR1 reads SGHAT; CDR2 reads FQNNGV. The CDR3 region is CASLPFPHTEAFF. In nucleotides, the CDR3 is TGTGCCAGCCTTCCCTTTCCCCACACTGAAGCTTTCTTT. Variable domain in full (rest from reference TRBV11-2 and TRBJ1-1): EAGVAQSPRYKIIEKRQSVAFWCNPISGHATLYWYQQILGQGPKLLIQFQNNGVVDDSQLPKDRFSAERLKGVDSTLKIQPAKLEDSAVYLCASLPFPHTEAFFGQGTRLTVV.

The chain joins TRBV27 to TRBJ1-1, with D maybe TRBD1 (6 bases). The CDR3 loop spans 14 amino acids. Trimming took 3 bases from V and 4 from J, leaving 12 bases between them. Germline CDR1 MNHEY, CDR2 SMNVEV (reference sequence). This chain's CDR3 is CASSLTRGGTEAFF. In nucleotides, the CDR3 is TGTGCCAGCAGTTTGACCAGGGGCGGCACTGAAGCTTTCTTT.

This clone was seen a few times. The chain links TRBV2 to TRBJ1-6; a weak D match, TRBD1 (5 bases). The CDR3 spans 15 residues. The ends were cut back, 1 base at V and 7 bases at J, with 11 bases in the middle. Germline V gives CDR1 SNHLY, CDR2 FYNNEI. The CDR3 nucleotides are TGTGCCAGCAGTGAAGTGGGACGGAAGAATTCACCCCTCCACTTT. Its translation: CASSEVGRKNSPLHF.

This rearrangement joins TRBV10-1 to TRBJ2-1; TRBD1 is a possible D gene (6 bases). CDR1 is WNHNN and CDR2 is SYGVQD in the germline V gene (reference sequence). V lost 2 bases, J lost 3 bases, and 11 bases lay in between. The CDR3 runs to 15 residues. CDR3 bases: TGCGCCAGCAGTGAGGTACAGGGAATCTACAATGAGCAGTTCTTC. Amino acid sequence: CASSEVQGIYNEQFF.

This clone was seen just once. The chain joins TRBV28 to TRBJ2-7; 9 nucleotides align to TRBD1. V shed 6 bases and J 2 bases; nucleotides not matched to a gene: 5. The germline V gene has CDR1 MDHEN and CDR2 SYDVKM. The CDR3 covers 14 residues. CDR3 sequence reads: CASSPDRGTYEQYF. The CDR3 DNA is TGTGCCAGCAGCCCGGACAGGGGCACCTACGAGCAGTACTTC.

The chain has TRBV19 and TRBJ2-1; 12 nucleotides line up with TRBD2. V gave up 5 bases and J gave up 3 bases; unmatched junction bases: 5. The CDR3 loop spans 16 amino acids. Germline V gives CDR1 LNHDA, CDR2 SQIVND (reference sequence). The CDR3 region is CASSVTSGGIYNEQFF. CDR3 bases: TGTGCCAGTAGTGTAACTAGCGGGGGGATCTACAATGAGCAGTTCTTC. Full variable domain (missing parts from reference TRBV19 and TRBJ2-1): DGGITQSPKYLFRKEGQNVTLSCEQNLNHDAMYWYRQDPGQGLRLIYYSQIVNDFQKGDIAEGYSVSREKKESFPLTVTSAQKNPTAFYLCASSVTSGGIYNEQFFGPGTRLTVL.

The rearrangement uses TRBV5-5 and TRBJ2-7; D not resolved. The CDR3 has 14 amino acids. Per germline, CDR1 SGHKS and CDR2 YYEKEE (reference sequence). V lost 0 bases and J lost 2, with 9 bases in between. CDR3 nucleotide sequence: TGTGCCAGCAGCTTGGTCTGGGGAACCTACGAGCAGTACTTC. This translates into CASSLVWGTYEQYF.

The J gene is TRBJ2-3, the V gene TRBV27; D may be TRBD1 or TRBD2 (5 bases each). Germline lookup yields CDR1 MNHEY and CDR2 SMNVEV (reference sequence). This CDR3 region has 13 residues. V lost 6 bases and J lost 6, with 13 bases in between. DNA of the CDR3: TGTGCCAGCAGCCGCGGGCCAGGGGATACGCAGTATTTT. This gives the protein CASSRGPGDTQYF.